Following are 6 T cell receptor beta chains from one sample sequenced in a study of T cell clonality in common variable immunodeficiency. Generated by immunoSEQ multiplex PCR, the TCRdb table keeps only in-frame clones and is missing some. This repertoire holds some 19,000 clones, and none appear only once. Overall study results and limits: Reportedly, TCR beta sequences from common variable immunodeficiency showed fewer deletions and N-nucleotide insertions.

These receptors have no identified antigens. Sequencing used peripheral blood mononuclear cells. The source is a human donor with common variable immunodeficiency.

The CDR3 spells CASSIAGLAESSYNEQFF. CDR3 DNA, as far as it was read: TGTGCCAGTAGTATAGCGGGACTAGCCGAAAGCTCCTACAATGAG. The chain joins TRBV19 to TRBJ2-1, with 9 bases aligning to TRBD2. The read ends 3 residues shy of where the CDR3 ends; the end is completed using the germline J gene. There are 18 residues in the CDR3. The germline CDR1 and CDR2 sequences are LNHDA and SQIVND (reference sequence). The J segment lost 0 bases and the V segment lost 1 base, leaving 7 bases of the junction unmatched.

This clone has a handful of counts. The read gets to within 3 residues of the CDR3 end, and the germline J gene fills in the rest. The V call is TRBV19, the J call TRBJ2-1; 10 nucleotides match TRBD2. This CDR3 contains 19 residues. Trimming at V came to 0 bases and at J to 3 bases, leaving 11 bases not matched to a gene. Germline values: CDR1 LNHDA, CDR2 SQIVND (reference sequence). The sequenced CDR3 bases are TGTGCCAGTAGTATAGATGGGTTAGCGGGAGGCTCCATCTACAATGAG. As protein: CASSIDGLAGGSIYNE. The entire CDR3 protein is CASSIDGLAGGSIYNEQFF.

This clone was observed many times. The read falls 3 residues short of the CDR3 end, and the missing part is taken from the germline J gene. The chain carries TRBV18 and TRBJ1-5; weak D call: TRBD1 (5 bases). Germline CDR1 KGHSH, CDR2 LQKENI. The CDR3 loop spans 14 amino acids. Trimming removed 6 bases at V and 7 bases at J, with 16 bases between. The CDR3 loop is CASSGQGGWQPQHF. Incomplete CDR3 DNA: TGTGCCAGCTCGGGGCAGGGTGGTTGGCAGCCC.

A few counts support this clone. The covered CDR3 bases are TGTGCCAGCAGCGCCTCGTTCGGCACTGAA. Translating gives CASSASFGTE. Given in full, the CDR3 is CASSASFGTEAFF. V gene TRBV7-9 combines with J gene TRBJ1-1; no reliable D call. The sequence runs out 3 residues before the end of the CDR3; the remainder is reconstructed from the germline J gene. The germline CDR1 and CDR2 sequences are SEHNR and FQNEAQ (reference sequence). This CDR3 spans 13 amino acids. V was shortened by 5 bases and J by 4 bases, with 11 bases between the two germline ends.

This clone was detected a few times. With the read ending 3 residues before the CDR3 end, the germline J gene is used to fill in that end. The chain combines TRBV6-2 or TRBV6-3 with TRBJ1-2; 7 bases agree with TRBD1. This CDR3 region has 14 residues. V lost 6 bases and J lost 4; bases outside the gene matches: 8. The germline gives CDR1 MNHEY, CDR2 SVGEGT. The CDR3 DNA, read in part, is TGTGCCAGCAGGAGACGGGGACAGCTCTATGGC. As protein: CASRRRGQLYG. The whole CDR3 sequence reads CASRRRGQLYGYTF.

The CDR3 loop reads CASSLSSYEQYF. CDR3 DNA, as far as it was read: TGTGCCAGCAGCCTTAGTTCCTACGAG. V usage is TRBV7-9 and J usage is TRBJ2-7; D ambiguous. The read ends 3 residues before the CDR3 terminus; that terminus is restored from the germline J gene. V was clipped by 5 bases and J by 1 base, with 6 bases between them. Per germline, CDR1 SEHNR and CDR2 FQNEAQ (reference sequence). CDR3 length: 12 residues. Supplemented by reference TRBV7-9 and TRBJ2-7, the full variable domain reads DTGVSQNPRHKITKRGQNVTFRCDPISEHNRLYWYRQTLGQGPEFLTYFQNEAQLEKSRLLSDRFSAERPKGSFSTLEIQRTEQGDSAMYLCASSLSSYEQYFGPGTRLTVT.